The 26 T cell receptor beta chains below all came from one sample that was sequenced in a study of OX40 agonist ivuxolimab in advanced cancers. Receptor amplification or capture employed the immunoSEQ multiplex PCR assay. The table was pulled from immuneACCESS by TCRdb, which kept in-frame rearrangements only. Such tables lose some clones; where checked, under half of the loss comes from unresolved V genes, and the rest has no known cause. The table for this sample lists around 20,000 clones; about 70% of them were counted only once. 25% to 40% of the sample is held by the ten biggest clonotypes. Source: CD4+ or CD8+ T cells sorted from blood, taken in a trial of the OX40 agonist ivuxolimab. These receptors originate from an adult with an advanced solid tumor such as melanoma, head and neck, liver or kidney cancer.

This clone has a single count. The chain employs TRBV7-9 and TRBJ1-2; TRBD1 agrees at 11 bases. CDR3 size: 17 residues. The V and J ends lost 5 bases and 10 bases, in that order; junction bases with no gene match: 18. Germline values: CDR1 SEHNR, CDR2 FQNEAQ (reference sequence). The CDR3 sequence: CASSPTLMGTGGHIYTF. CDR3 DNA sequence: TGTGCCAGCAGCCCCACCCTTATGGGGACAGGGGGTCATATCTACACCTTC.

This clone was recorded once. Relative to the germline gene, one junction end is altered; a read error may explain this. The gene calls are TRBV6-5 and TRBJ2-7, with D uncertain. The CDR3 covers 10 residues. Germline V gene sequence: CDR1 MNHEY, CDR2 SVGAGI. The CDR3 region has the DNA TGTGCCAGCAGCTACTACGAGCAGTACTTC. Amino acid sequence: CASSYYEQYF.

This chain's CDR3 is CASSAPAADTQYF. Written as DNA, the CDR3 is TGTGCCAGCAGCGCCCCGGCCGCAGATACGCAGTATTTT. The V and J genes are TRBV7-6 and TRBJ2-3; D not resolved. The V gene's germline CDR1 is SGHVS and CDR2 FNYEAQ. Trimming left V 5 bases short and J 4 bases short, with 10 bases between. The CDR3 has 13 residues.

This clone is labeled medium-sized (0.01 to 0.1%). The chain links TRBV7-3 to TRBJ1-1; possible D gene TRBD1, 6 bases. Looked up from germline, CDR1 is SGHTA and CDR2 is FQGTGA. The V and J ends lost 2 bases and 4 bases respectively, with 14 bases between them. CDR3 length: 15 residues. CDR3 DNA: TGTGCCAGCAGCTTAGAGGGGGGCGACGGCACTGAAGCTTTCTTT. It codes for CASSLEGGDGTEAFF.

V usage is TRBV7-6 and J usage is TRBJ1-1, with D unresolved. The V gene lost 5 bases and the J gene lost 2 bases, with 9 bases spanning the gap. CDR3 length: 13 amino acids. Germline assignment: CDR1 SGHVS and CDR2 FNYEAQ. This CDR3 is CASSATINTEAFF. The CDR3 DNA sequence: TGTGCCAGCAGCGCGACAATAAACACTGAAGCTTTCTTT.

In this sample, this clone turned up a few times. The rearrangement joins TRBV6-6 to TRBJ2-4; D unclear. V dropped 8 bases and J dropped 11 bases, with 7 bases sitting between them. This CDR3 region has 9 residues. Per the germline V gene, CDR1 is MNHNY and CDR2 is SVGAGI (reference sequence). This CDR3 is CASGWVQYF. The CDR3 region has the DNA TGTGCCAGCGGTTGGGTTCAGTACTTC.

The gene calls are TRBV6-5 and TRBJ2-7; the D gene could be TRBD1 or TRBD2 (5 bases each). The CDR3 is 15 residues long. Germline V gene data show CDR1 as MNHEY and CDR2 as SVGAGI. V was cut by 6 bases and J by 0 bases, with 15 bases left in between. The DNA of the CDR3 is TGTGCCAGCAGCTCCACCCGGGACGGCTCCTACGAGCAGTACTTC. It encodes CASSSTRDGSYEQYF.

The chain employs TRBV4-3 and TRBJ2-4; D is unresolved. The CDR3 runs 16 residues. CDR1 is LGHNA and CDR2 is YSLEER in the germline V gene. The V end was cut by 0 bases, the J end by 3 bases, with 12 bases between. The CDR3 is CASSQDRYSDKNIQYF. DNA of the CDR3: TGCGCCAGCAGCCAAGATCGGTACTCGGACAAAAACATTCAGTACTTC.

V is TRBV28 and J is TRBJ2-3; 13 nucleotides line up with TRBD2. The CDR3 loop spans 16 amino acids. Germline values: CDR1 MDHEN, CDR2 SYDVKM. Trimming at V came to 6 bases and at J to 1 base, leaving 4 bases not matched to a gene. The CDR3 nucleotides read TGTGCCAGCAGCCGTGGGACTAGCGGGGGCACAGATACGCAGTATTTT. Its protein product is CASSRGTSGGTDTQYF.

J is TRBJ2-3 and V is TRBV27; the match to TRBD1 covers 9 bases. This CDR3 is built from 17 residues. Per the germline V gene, CDR1 is MNHEY and CDR2 is SMNVEV (reference sequence). Trimming cost V 6 bases and J 1 base; bases outside gene matches: 11. The CDR3 protein is CASRPGQGRIGTDTQYF. The CDR3 DNA sequence: TGTGCCAGCAGACCCGGACAGGGGAGGATCGGCACAGATACGCAGTATTTT.

The sample holds one count of this clone. V and J are TRBV7-9 and TRBJ2-1; no reliable D call. The CDR3 contains 14 residues. V was pared by 7 bases and J by 0 bases, with 10 bases between. Germline assignment: CDR1 SEHNR and CDR2 FQNEAQ (reference sequence). In nucleotides, the CDR3 is TGTGCCAGCACCGTGAAGAGCTCCTACAATGAGCAGTTCTTC. As protein: CASTVKSSYNEQFF.

This chain connects TRBV19 to TRBJ2-5, with D perhaps TRBD2 (5 bases). The CDR3 is made up of 15 amino acids. The V gene lost 1 base and the J gene lost 2 bases, with 11 bases spanning the gap. CDR1 LNHDA and CDR2 SQIVND come from the germline V gene (reference sequence). CDR3 coding DNA: TGTGCCAGTAGTATAGGTGGGAGTGGACAAGAGACCCAGTACTTC. Its translation: CASSIGGSGQETQYF. Complete variable domain (other parts from reference TRBV19 and TRBJ2-5): DGGITQSPKYLFRKEGQNVTLSCEQNLNHDAMYWYRQDPGQGLRLIYYSQIVNDFQKGDIAEGYSVSREKKESFPLTVTSAQKNPTAFYLCASSIGGSGQETQYFGPGTRLLVL.

In the case of this clone: This specimen includes other DNA sequences encoding the same CDR3. The V and J genes are TRBV28 and TRBJ2-3; possibly TRBD2 for D (5 bases). The germline CDR1 and CDR2 sequences are MDHEN and SYDVKM. The CDR3 covers 14 residues. Trimming took 3 bases from V and 1 from J, leaving 8 bases between them. The CDR3: CASSFLSGTDTQYF. CDR3 DNA: TGTGCCAGCAGTTTCCTTAGCGGCACAGATACGCAGTATTTT.

The gene calls are TRBV14 and TRBJ2-5, with D possibly matching TRBD1 (5 bases). Germline CDR1 SGHDN, CDR2 FVKESK. The CDR3 length is 14 residues. V lost 2 bases and J 4 bases, leaving 11 bases between the germline ends. CDR3 sequence reads: CASSQLTGRETQYF. The CDR3 coding sequence is TGTGCCAGCAGCCAATTAACAGGAAGAGAGACCCAGTACTTC.

J is TRBJ2-1 and V is TRBV6-5; D possibly corresponds to TRBD1 (6 bases). The germline V and J ends were trimmed by 0 bases and 8 bases, with 11 bases remaining between them. CDR3 length equals 14 residues. Per germline, CDR1 MNHEY and CDR2 SVGAGI. CDR3 sequence (DNA): TGTGCCAGCAGTTACTCGAATCAGGGGCATGAGCAGTTCTTC. This translates into CASSYSNQGHEQFF.

The DNA for the CDR3 is TGTGCCAGCAGCATCGGGAGACCAAGCTCTGGAAACACCATATATTTT. Translated, it gives CASSIGRPSSGNTIYF. This chain uses TRBV7-9 with TRBJ1-3; D call uncertain. Between the trimmed V and J ends, which lost 5 bases and 0 bases, there was a span of 14 bases. Germline lookup yields CDR1 SEHNR and CDR2 FQNEAQ (reference sequence). The CDR3 sequence is 16 residues long.

This clone was detected only a few times. The CDR3 protein is CALAQGAGSEQYF. CDR3 coding DNA: TGTGCCCTGGCGCAGGGGGCGGGTAGCGAGCAGTACTTC. This chain joins TRBV28 and TRBJ2-7, with 8 bases fitting TRBD1. V was clipped by 11 bases and J by 6 bases; unmatched bases: 12. Germline CDR1 is MDHEN and CDR2 is SYDVKM. The CDR3 covers 13 residues.

The chain carries TRBV28 and TRBJ1-5, with 9 nucleotides matching TRBD1. Germline loops: CDR1 MDHEN, CDR2 SYDVKM. CDR3 length: 14 residues. Losses at the gene ends were 6 bases for V and 5 bases for J; bases not matched to a gene: 5. The CDR3 DNA follows: TGTGCCAGCAGCCGAAGGACAGGGGATCAGCCCCAGCATTTT. As protein: CASSRRTGDQPQHF.

The chain is built from TRBV6-6 and TRBJ1-5; D ambiguous. Germline V gene lookup returns CDR1 MNHNY and CDR2 SVGAGI (reference sequence). The CDR3 has 14 amino acids. Trimming took 7 bases from V and 7 from J, leaving 17 bases between them. As DNA, the CDR3 is TGTGCCAGCACCCCTTATTGGACGAGCCAGCCCCAGCATTTT. Translated: CASTPYWTSQPQHF.

This sequence joins TRBV19 and TRBJ1-5; the D gene is possibly TRBD1 (6 bases). Germline CDR1 and CDR2: LNHDA and SQIVND (reference sequence). This CDR3 spans 15 amino acids. V lost 5 bases to trimming and J lost 0 bases, with 11 bases between them. Here the CDR3 reads CASSGTFNSNQPQHF. CDR3 DNA sequence: TGTGCCAGTAGTGGGACATTCAATAGCAATCAGCCCCAGCATTTT.

This clone was observed a few times. This chain uses TRBV4-1 with TRBJ1-1; no definite D call. The length of the CDR3 is 14 residues. Trimming cost V 1 base and J 2 bases, with 8 bases left between them. Germline CDR1 MGHRA, CDR2 YSYEKL. The CDR3 bases are TGCGCCAGCAGCCAAGGACCGAGTAACACTGAAGCTTTCTTT. Translated: CASSQGPSNTEAFF.

This chain uses TRBV25-1 with TRBJ1-1; 8 nucleotides line up with TRBD1. Germline lookup yields CDR1 MGHDK and CDR2 SYGVNS. V lost 8 bases and J lost 2; bases outside the gene matches: 4. The CDR3 is made up of 13 amino acids. CDR3 nucleotide sequence: TGTGCCAGCGGGGCAGGGGGCAACACTGAAGCTTTCTTT. Its protein product is CASGAGGNTEAFF.

V is TRBV5-1 and J is TRBJ1-1; tentatively, D is TRBD1 (5 bases). Germline assignment: CDR1 SGHRS and CDR2 YFSETQ. V was cut by 2 bases and J by 7 bases, with 6 bases left in between. The CDR3 spans 11 residues. CDR3 nucleotides: TGCGCCAGCAGCTTAACAGGTGAAGCTTTCTTT. Protein product: CASSLTGEAFF.

The chain recombines TRBV9 with TRBJ2-1; 9 nucleotides line up with TRBD2. The junction had 3 bases not matched to a gene; V was cut back by 2 bases and J by 3 bases. Germline assignment: CDR1 SGDLS and CDR2 YYNGEE. The CDR3 length is 15 residues. Here the CDR3 DNA reads TGTGCCAGCAGCGTCATGACTAGCGGCTACAATGAGCAGTTCTTC. This sequence encodes CASSVMTSGYNEQFF.

This clone was counted once. This chain links TRBV28 with TRBJ2-7; unclear D gene. The CDR3 has 12 amino acids. CDR1 MDHEN and CDR2 SYDVKM come from the germline V gene. Between the trimmed V and J ends, which lost 3 bases and 4 bases, there was a span of 7 bases. The CDR3 bases are TGTGCCAGCAGTTTGGAGCCATACGAGCAGTACTTC. This encodes CASSLEPYEQYF. Full variable domain (remainder filled in from reference TRBV28 and TRBJ2-7): DVKVTQSSRYLVKRTGEKVFLECVQDMDHENMFWYRQDPGLGLRLIYFSYDVKMKEKGDIPEGYSVSREKKERFSLILESASTNQTSMYLCASSLEPYEQYFGPGTRLTVT.

The chain recombines TRBV28 with TRBJ2-7; D is ambiguous. Germline CDR1 and CDR2: MDHEN and SYDVKM. Trimming removed 4 bases at V and 2 bases at J, with 12 bases between. This CDR3 has 14 amino acids. CDR3: CASSSLQGPYEQYF. For the CDR3, the DNA is TGTGCCAGCAGTTCCCTACAAGGACCCTACGAGCAGTACTTC.